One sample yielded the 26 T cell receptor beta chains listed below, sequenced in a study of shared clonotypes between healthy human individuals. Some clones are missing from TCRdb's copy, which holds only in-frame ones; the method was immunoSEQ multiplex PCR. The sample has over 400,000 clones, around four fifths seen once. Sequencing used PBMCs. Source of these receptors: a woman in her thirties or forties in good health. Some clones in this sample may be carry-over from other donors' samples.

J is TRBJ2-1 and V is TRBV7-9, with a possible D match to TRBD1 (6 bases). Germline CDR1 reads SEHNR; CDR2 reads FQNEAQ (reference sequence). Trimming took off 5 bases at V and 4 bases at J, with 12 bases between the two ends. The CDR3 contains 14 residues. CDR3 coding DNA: TGTGCCAGCAGCCAGACAGGTCCGTACAATGAGCAGTTCTTC. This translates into CASSQTGPYNEQFF.

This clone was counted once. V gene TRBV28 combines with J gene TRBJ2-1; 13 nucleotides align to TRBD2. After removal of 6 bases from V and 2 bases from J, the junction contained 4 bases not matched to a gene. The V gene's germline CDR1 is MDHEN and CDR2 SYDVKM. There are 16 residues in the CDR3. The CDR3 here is CASSSTSGRAYNEQFF. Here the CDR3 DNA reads TGTGCCAGCAGCTCAACTAGCGGGAGGGCCTACAATGAGCAGTTCTTC.

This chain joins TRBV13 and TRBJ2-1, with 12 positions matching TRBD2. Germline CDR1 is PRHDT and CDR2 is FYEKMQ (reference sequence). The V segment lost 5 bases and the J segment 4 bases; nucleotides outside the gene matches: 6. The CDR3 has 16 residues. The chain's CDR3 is CASSHPTSGSYNEQFF. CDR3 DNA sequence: TGTGCCAGCAGCCATCCGACTAGCGGGAGTTACAATGAGCAGTTCTTC. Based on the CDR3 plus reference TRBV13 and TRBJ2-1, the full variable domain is AAGVIQSPRHLIKEKRETATLKCYPIPRHDTVYWYQQGPGQDPQFLISFYEKMQSDKGSIPDRFSAQQFSDYHSELNMSSLELGDSALYFCASSHPTSGSYNEQFFGPGTRLTVL.

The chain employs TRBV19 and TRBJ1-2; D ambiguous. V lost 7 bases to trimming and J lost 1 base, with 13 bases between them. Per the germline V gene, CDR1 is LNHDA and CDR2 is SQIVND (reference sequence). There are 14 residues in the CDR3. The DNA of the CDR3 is TGTGCCAGTACCCCGGTGTCGCATAACTATGGCTACACCTTC. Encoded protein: CASTPVSHNYGYTF. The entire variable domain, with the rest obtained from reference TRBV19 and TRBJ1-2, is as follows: DGGITQSPKYLFRKEGQNVTLSCEQNLNHDAMYWYRQDPGQGLRLIYYSQIVNDFQKGDIAEGYSVSREKKESFPLTVTSAQKNPTAFYLCASTPVSHNYGYTFGSGTRLTVV.

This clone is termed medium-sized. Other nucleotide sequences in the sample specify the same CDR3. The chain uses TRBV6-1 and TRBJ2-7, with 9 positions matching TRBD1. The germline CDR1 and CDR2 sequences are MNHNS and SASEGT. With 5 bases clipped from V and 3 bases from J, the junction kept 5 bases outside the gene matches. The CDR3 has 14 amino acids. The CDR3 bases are TGTGCCAGCAGTCCGACAGGGGGGCTCTACGAGCAGTACTTC. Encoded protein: CASSPTGGLYEQYF.

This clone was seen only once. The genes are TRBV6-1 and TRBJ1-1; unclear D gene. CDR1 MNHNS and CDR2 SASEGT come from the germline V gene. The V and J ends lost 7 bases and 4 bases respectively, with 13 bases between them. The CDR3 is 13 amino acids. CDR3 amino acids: CASTLGGSTEAFF. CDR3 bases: TGTGCCAGCACCCTTGGAGGGTCCACTGAAGCTTTCTTT.

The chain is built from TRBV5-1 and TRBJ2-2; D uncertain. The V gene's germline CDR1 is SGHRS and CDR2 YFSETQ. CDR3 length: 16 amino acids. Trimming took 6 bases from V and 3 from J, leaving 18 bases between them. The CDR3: CASTSGRLDYTGELFF. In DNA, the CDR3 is TGCGCCAGCACCTCTGGTAGGCTGGATTACACCGGGGAGCTGTTTTTT. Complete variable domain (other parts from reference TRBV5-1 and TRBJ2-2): KAGVTQTPRYLIKTRGQQVTLSCSPISGHRSVSWYQQTPGQGLQFLFEYFSETQRNKGNFPGRFSGRQFSNSRSEMNVSTLELGDSALYLCASTSGRLDYTGELFFGEGSRLTVL.

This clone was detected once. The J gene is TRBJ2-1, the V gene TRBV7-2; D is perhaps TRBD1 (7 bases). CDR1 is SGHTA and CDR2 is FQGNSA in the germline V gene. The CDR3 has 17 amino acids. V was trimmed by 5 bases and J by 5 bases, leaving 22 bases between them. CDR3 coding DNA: TGTGCCAGCAGCCCCCTCTGGAGGGGGCAATGGGACAATGAGCAGTTCTTC. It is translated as CASSPLWRGQWDNEQFF. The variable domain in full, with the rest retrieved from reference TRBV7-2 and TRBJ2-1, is GAGVSQSPSNKVTEKGKDVELRCDPISGHTALYWYRQSLGQGLEFLIYFQGNSAPDKSGLPSDRFSAERTGGSVSTLTIQRTQQEDSAVYLCASSPLWRGQWDNEQFFGPGTRLTVL.

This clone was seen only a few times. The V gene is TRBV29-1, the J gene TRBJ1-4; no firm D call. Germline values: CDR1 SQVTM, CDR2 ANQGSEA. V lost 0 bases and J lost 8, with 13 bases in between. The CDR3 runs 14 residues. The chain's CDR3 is CSVEDWEGREKLFF. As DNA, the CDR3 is TGCAGCGTTGAAGATTGGGAGGGTAGGGAAAAACTGTTTTTT.

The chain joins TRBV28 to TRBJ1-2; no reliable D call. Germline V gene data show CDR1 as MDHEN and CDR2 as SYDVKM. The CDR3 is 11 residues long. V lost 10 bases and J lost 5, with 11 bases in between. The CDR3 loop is CATSPSYGYTF. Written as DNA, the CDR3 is TGTGCCACCTCACCCTCATATGGCTACACCTTC.

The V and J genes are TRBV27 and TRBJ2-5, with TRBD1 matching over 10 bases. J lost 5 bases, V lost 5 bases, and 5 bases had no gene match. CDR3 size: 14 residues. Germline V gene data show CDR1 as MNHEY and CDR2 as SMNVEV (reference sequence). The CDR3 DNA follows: TGTGCCAGCAGTAGGACAGGGGGTTGGGAGACCCAGTACTTC. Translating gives CASSRTGGWETQYF.

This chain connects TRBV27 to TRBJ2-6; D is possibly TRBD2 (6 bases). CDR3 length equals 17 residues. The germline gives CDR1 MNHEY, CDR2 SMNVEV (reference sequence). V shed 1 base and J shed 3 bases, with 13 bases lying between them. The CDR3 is CASSLLLGGIGANVLTF. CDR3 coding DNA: TGTGCCAGCAGTTTATTACTTGGGGGGATTGGGGCCAACGTCCTGACTTTC.

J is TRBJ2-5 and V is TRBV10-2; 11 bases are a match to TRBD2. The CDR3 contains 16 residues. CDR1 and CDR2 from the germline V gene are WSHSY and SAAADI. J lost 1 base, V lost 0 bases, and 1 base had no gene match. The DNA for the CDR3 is TGCGCCAGCAGTGAGTCGCTAGCGGGAGGCCAAGAGACCCAGTACTTC. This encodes CASSESLAGGQETQYF.

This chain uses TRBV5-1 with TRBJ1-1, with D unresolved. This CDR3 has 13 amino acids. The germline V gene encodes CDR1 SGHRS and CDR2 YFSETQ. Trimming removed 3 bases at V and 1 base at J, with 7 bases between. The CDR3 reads CASSSRRNTEAFF. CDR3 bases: TGCGCCAGCAGCTCAAGACGGAACACTGAAGCTTTCTTT.

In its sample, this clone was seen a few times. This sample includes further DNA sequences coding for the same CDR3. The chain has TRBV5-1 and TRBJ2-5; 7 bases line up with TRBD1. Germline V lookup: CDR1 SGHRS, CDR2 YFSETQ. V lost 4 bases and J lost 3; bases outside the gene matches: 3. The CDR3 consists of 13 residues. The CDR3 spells CASSLTGEETQYF. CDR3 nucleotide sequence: TGCGCCAGCAGCCTAACAGGGGAAGAGACCCAGTACTTC.

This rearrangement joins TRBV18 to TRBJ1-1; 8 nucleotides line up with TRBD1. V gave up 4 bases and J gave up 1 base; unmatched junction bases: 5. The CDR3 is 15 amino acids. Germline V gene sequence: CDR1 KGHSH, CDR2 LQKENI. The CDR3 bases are TGTGCCAGCTCACGATCGGACAGGGCGAACACTGAAGCTTTCTTT. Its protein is CASSRSDRANTEAFF.

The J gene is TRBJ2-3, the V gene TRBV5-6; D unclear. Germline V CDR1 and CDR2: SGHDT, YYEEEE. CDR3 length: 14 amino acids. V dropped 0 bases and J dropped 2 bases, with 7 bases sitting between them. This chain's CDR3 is CASSLGLNTDTQYF. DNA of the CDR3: TGTGCCAGCAGCTTGGGACTTAACACAGATACGCAGTATTTT. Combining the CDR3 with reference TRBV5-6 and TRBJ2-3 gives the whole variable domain DAGVTQSPTHLIKTRGQQVTLRCSPKSGHDTVSWYQQALGQGPQFIFQYYEEEERQRGNFPDRFSGHQFPNYSSELNVNALLLGDSALYLCASSLGLNTDTQYFGPGTRLTVL.

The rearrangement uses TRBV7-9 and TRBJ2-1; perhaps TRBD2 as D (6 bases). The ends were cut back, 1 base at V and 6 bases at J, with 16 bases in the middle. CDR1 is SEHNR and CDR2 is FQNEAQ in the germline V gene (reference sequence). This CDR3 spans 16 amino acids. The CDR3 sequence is CASSLVPTLGGNEQFF. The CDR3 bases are TGTGCCAGCAGCTTAGTTCCGACACTGGGGGGCAATGAGCAGTTCTTC.

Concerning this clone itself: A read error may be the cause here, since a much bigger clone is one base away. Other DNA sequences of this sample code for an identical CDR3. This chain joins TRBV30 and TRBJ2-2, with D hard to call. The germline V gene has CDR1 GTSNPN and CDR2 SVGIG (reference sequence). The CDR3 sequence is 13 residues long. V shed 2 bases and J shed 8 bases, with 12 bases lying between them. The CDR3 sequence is CAWSIREVGELFF. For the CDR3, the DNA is TGTGCCTGGAGTATAAGGGAAGTGGGGGAGCTGTTTTTT. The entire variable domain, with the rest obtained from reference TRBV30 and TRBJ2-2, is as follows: SQTIHQWPATLVQPVGSPLSLECTVEGTSNPNLYWYRQAAGRGLQLLFYSVGIGQISSEVPQNLSASRPQDRQFILSSKKLLLSDSGFYLCAWSIREVGELFFGEGSRLTVL.

The CDR3 region has the DNA TGTGCCAGCAGTGAAATCGAGGGGGGGACCCAGTACTTC. Protein: CASSEIEGGTQYF. The chain employs TRBV6-4 and TRBJ2-5; D tentatively fits TRBD1 or TRBD2 (6 bases each). V lost 3 bases, J lost 7 bases, and 12 bases lay in between. Germline V lookup: CDR1 MRHNA, CDR2 SNTAGT. There are 13 residues in the CDR3.

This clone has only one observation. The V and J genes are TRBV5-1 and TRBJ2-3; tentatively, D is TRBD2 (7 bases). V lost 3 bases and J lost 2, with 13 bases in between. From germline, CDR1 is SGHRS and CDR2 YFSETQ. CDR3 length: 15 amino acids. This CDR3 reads CASSSGGLTTDTQYF. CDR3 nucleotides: TGCGCCAGCAGCTCCGGGGGGCTAACCACAGATACGCAGTATTTT.

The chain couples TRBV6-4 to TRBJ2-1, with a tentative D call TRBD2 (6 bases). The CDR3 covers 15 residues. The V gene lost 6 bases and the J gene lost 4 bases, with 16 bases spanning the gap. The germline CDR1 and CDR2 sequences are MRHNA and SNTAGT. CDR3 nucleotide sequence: TGTGCCAGCAGCTCCGAGGGACTCTCATACAATGAGCAGTTCTTC. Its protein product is CASSSEGLSYNEQFF.

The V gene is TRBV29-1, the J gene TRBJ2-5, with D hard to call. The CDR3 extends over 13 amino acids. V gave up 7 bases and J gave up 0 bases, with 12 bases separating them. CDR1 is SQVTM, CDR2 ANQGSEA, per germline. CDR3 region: CSGAFEYQETQYF. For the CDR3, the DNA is TGCAGCGGCGCGTTCGAGTACCAAGAGACCCAGTACTTC.

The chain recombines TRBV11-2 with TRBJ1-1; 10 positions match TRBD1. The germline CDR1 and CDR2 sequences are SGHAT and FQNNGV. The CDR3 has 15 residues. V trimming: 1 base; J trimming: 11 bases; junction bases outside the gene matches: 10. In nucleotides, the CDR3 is TGTGCCAGCAGCTTAGGGGACAGGGGCCCGAGGGAGGCTTTCTTT. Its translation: CASSLGDRGPREAFF.

CDR3 coding DNA: TGCAGCGCCCAGAATAATGAAAAACTGTTTTTT. Encoded protein: CSAQNNEKLFF. The chain is built from TRBV29-1 and TRBJ1-4; unclear D gene. V was shortened by 7 bases and J by 4 bases, with 7 bases between the two germline ends. The CDR3 contains 11 residues. CDR1 is SQVTM and CDR2 is ANQGSEA in the germline V gene.

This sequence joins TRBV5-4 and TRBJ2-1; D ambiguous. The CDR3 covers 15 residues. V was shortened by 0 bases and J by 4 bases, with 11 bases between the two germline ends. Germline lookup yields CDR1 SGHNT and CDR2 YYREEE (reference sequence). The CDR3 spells CASSLDGSPYNEQFF. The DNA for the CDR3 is TGTGCCAGCAGCTTGGATGGGTCCCCATACAATGAGCAGTTCTTC.